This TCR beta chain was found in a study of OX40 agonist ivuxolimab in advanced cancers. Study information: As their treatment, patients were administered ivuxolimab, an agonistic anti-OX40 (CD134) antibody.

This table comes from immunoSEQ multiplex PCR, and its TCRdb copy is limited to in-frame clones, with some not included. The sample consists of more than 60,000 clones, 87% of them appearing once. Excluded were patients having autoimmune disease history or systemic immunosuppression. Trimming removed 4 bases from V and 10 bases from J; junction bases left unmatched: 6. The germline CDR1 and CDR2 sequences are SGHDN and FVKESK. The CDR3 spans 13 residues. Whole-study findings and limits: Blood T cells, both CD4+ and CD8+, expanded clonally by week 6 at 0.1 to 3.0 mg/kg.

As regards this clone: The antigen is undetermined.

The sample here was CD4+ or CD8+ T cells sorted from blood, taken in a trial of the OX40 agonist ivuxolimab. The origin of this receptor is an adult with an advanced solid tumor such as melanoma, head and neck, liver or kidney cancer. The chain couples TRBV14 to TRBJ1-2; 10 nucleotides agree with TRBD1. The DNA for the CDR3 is TGTGCCAGCAGCCGGGACAGGGGCCTTACCTACACCTTC. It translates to CASSRDRGLTYTF.